This passage covers 28 T cell receptor beta chains from one sample sequenced in a study of cytotoxic CD8 clonotypes in ibrutinib-treated CLL. Sequencing used immunoSEQ multiplex PCR; TCRdb keeps in-frame clones, though not all of them. The sample has some 200,000 clones, 79% seen once; the top ten hold about an eighth. The sequencing used PBMCs, collected after 12 months of ibrutinib treatment. The receptors shown here come from a human donor with chronic lymphocytic leukemia.

The chain combines TRBV28 with TRBJ2-7, with 7 positions matching TRBD2. Germline assignment: CDR1 MDHEN and CDR2 SYDVKM. This CDR3 region has 16 residues. Trimming at V came to 5 bases and at J to 2 bases, leaving 12 bases not matched to a gene. CDR3 sequence (DNA): TGTGCCAGCAGTCGGCTTCTAGCGGCCCTCACCTACGAGCAGTACTTC. This codes for CASSRLLAALTYEQYF. The whole variable domain, remainder taken from reference TRBV28 and TRBJ2-7, is DVKVTQSSRYLVKRTGEKVFLECVQDMDHENMFWYRQDPGLGLRLIYFSYDVKMKEKGDIPEGYSVSREKKERFSLILESASTNQTSMYLCASSRLLAALTYEQYFGPGTRLTVT.

The chain has TRBV11-2 and TRBJ2-5, with TRBD2 identical over 8 bases. CDR1 and CDR2 (germline): SGHAT, FQNNGV. CDR3 size: 15 residues. V trimming: 1 base; J trimming: 5 bases; junction bases outside the gene matches: 6. The CDR3 nucleotides read TGTGCCAGCAGCTTAGGTAGGACTAGCACGGAGACCCAGTACTTC. This encodes CASSLGRTSTETQYF. The full variable domain, rest sourced from reference TRBV11-2 and TRBJ2-5, is EAGVAQSPRYKIIEKRQSVAFWCNPISGHATLYWYQQILGQGPKLLIQFQNNGVVDDSQLPKDRFSAERLKGVDSTLKIQPAKLEDSAVYLCASSLGRTSTETQYFGPGTRLLVL.

This clone was seen only once. The chain has TRBV10-3 and TRBJ2-1; TRBD1 is a possible D gene (5 bases). V gave up 0 bases and J gave up 4 bases, with 16 bases separating them. The CDR3 extends over 17 amino acids. In germline, CDR1 is ENHRY, CDR2 SYGVKD. The CDR3, as DNA: TGTGCCATCAGTGAGTCTCTGGTGAATACAGGTTACAATGAGCAGTTCTTC. This sequence encodes CAISESLVNTGYNEQFF.

The genes are TRBV6-4 and TRBJ1-4; maybe TRBD1 (5 bases). This CDR3 is 16 amino acids long. The V end was cut by 6 bases, the J end by 8 bases, with 22 bases between. Germline CDR1 reads MRHNA; CDR2 reads SNTAGT. CDR3 coding DNA: TGTGCCAGCAGGGGCGGACTCCGGACGTGGGGCGAAAAACTGTTTTTT. This encodes CASRGGLRTWGEKLFF.

The gene calls are TRBV11-2 and TRBJ2-2; weak D call: TRBD2 (5 bases). Germline lookup yields CDR1 SGHAT and CDR2 FQNNGV. V dropped 5 bases and J dropped 4 bases, with 11 bases sitting between them. The CDR3 totals 14 residues. The CDR3 sequence: CASSALGITGELFF. The CDR3 bases are TGTGCCAGCAGCGCCCTCGGGATCACCGGGGAGCTGTTTTTT.

The rearrangement links TRBV2 to TRBJ2-7; 14 bases agree with TRBD2. CDR3 length: 18 residues. After removal of 7 bases from V and 0 bases from J, the junction contained 11 bases not matched to a gene. Germline V lookup: CDR1 SNHLY, CDR2 FYNNEI. In DNA, the CDR3 is TGTGCCAGCAAGGAGACTAGCGGGAGGGCCTACTACTCCTACGAGCAGTACTTC. It yields the protein CASKETSGRAYYSYEQYF.

The V call is TRBV30, the J call TRBJ2-3; 10 bases match TRBD2. The CDR3 runs to 13 residues. Germline CDR1 reads GTSNPN; CDR2 reads SVGIG (reference sequence). With 4 bases clipped from V and 4 bases from J, the junction kept 2 bases outside the gene matches. The CDR3 DNA follows: TGTGCCTGGATAGCGGGGGGCTCAGATACGCAGTATTTT. It translates to CAWIAGGSDTQYF.

The genes are TRBV5-1 and TRBJ1-3; perhaps TRBD1 as D (5 bases). In germline, CDR1 is SGHRS, CDR2 YFSETQ. Trimming left V 4 bases short and J 0 bases short, with 11 bases between. This CDR3 is 15 amino acids long. In DNA form, the CDR3 reads TGCGCCAGCAGCCCAGGGTTTAGCTCTGGAAACACCATATATTTT. As protein: CASSPGFSSGNTIYF.

The sample holds a few counts of this clone. CDR3 sequence (DNA): TGCAGCGTTGTGGGGACAGCATACTATGGCTACACCTTC. Its protein is CSVVGTAYYGYTF. V usage is TRBV29-1 and J usage is TRBJ1-2, with TRBD1 matching 7 bases. Trimming took 4 bases from V and 3 from J; bases not matched to a gene: 5. This CDR3 is 13 amino acids long. Germline lookup yields CDR1 SQVTM and CDR2 ANQGSEA.

J is TRBJ1-2 and V is TRBV6-5; a possible D gene is TRBD1 (6 bases). Germline V gene lookup returns CDR1 MNHEY and CDR2 SVGAGI. The CDR3 is 11 residues long. V lost 7 bases and J lost 7, with 10 bases in between. The CDR3 DNA follows: TGTGCCAGCACCGGGGGCGGTGGCTACACCTTC. Its translation is CASTGGGGYTF.

The rearrangement uses TRBV13 and TRBJ1-2; the D gene is possibly TRBD1 (6 bases). The CDR3 has 13 residues. Germline CDR1 reads PRHDT; CDR2 reads FYEKMQ (reference sequence). V was shortened by 3 bases and J by 4 bases, with 9 bases between the two germline ends. The CDR3 DNA reads as TGTGCCAGCAGCTTCGGGGGCGGCTATGGCTACACCTTC. Protein product: CASSFGGGYGYTF.

The V call is TRBV11-3, the J call TRBJ2-2; 7 bases fit TRBD2. Germline V CDR1 and CDR2: SGHNT, YENEEA. The CDR3 consists of 13 residues. V dropped 7 bases and J dropped 6; count of bases not matched to a gene: 5. Here the CDR3 reads CASKRTSAGELFF. The CDR3 region has the DNA TGTGCCAGCAAACGGACTAGTGCCGGGGAGCTGTTTTTT. Based on the CDR3 plus reference TRBV11-3 and TRBJ2-2, the full variable domain is EAGVVQSPRYKIIEKKQPVAFWCNPISGHNTLYWYLQNLGQGPELLIRYENEEAVDDSQLPKDRFSAERLKGVDSTLKIQPAELGDSAVYLCASKRTSAGELFFGEGSRLTVL.

This clone has only one observation. The chain recombines TRBV28 with TRBJ2-5; possibly TRBD2 for D (5 bases). The V and J ends lost 6 bases and 5 bases respectively, with 10 bases between them. Per the germline V gene, CDR1 is MDHEN and CDR2 is SYDVKM. The CDR3 runs to 12 residues. The CDR3 DNA is TGTGCCAGCAGCGCGGGTTCGGAGACCCAGTACTTC. Its protein is CASSAGSETQYF.

The genes are TRBV27 and TRBJ1-1; D gene ambiguous. V was cut by 5 bases and J by 6 bases, with 19 bases left in between. Germline values: CDR1 MNHEY, CDR2 SMNVEV (reference sequence). The CDR3 has 15 amino acids. CDR3 in DNA: TGTGCCAGCAGTCCCCTTGACCTCAGCGGGGCTGAAGCTTTCTTT. Translation gives CASSPLDLSGAEAFF.

The V call is TRBV11-2, the J call TRBJ2-4, with D possibly matching TRBD1 (6 bases). This CDR3 is 18 amino acids long. The V end lost 3 bases, the J end lost 0 bases, and 18 bases lay between the germline ends. Germline assignment: CDR1 SGHAT and CDR2 FQNNGV. CDR3 nucleotides: TGTGCCAGCAGCTTGGGGCGTGGGGGCGGAGTAGCCAAAAACATTCAGTACTTC. It codes for CASSLGRGGGVAKNIQYF.

The V and J genes are TRBV5-8 and TRBJ1-6, with D possibly being TRBD1 (6 bases). Trimming removed 4 bases from V and 6 bases from J, with 17 bases in between. The CDR3 covers 16 residues. Germline CDR1 is SGHTS and CDR2 is YDEGEE. The CDR3 here is CASSHDRSQPNSPLHF. CDR3 bases: TGTGCCAGCAGCCACGACAGGTCGCAGCCTAATTCACCCCTCCACTTT.

This chain links TRBV7-6 with TRBJ2-7, with TRBD2 matching over 13 bases. This CDR3 is 15 amino acids long. Germline assignment: CDR1 SGHVS and CDR2 FNYEAQ. Trimming at V came to 3 bases and at J to 5 bases, leaving 4 bases not matched to a gene. This chain's CDR3 is CASSFGLAGADEQYF. DNA for the CDR3: TGTGCCAGCAGCTTTGGACTAGCGGGAGCCGACGAGCAGTACTTC.

The rearrangement joins TRBV6-5 to TRBJ2-3; 8 bases match TRBD1. The CDR3 has 15 residues. V was clipped by 8 bases and J by 3 bases; unmatched bases: 10. CDR1 MNHEY and CDR2 SVGAGI come from the germline V gene. CDR3 protein: CASFRDRGSTDTQYF. The CDR3 bases are TGTGCCAGCTTCAGAGACAGGGGTTCTACAGATACGCAGTATTTT.

The genes are TRBV19 and TRBJ2-2, with 9 bases fitting TRBD2. The CDR3 is 17 residues long. The V gene's germline CDR1 is LNHDA and CDR2 SQIVND (reference sequence). V lost 5 bases and J lost 6; bases outside the gene matches: 13. CDR3 bases: TGTGCCAGTAGTCCCCGGCGTGGTAGCGGGGGTCCCGGGGAGCTGTTTTTT. It specifies CASSPRRGSGGPGELFF.

The rearrangement uses TRBV6-1 and TRBJ2-2; D uncertain. Germline loops: CDR1 MNHNS, CDR2 SASEGT. V lost 7 bases and J 8 bases, leaving 20 bases between the germline ends. CDR3 length equals 15 residues. This chain's CDR3 is CASTRLFQREGELFF. As DNA, the CDR3 is TGTGCCAGCACCAGGCTCTTCCAGCGCGAAGGGGAGCTGTTTTTT.

The genes are TRBV7-2 and TRBJ1-2; D may be TRBD1 (6 bases). The germline CDR1 and CDR2 sequences are SGHTA and FQGNSA. This CDR3 has 15 residues. Between the trimmed V and J ends, which lost 5 bases and 1 base, there was a span of 14 bases. The CDR3 protein is CASSITGTNNYGYTF. Here the CDR3 DNA reads TGTGCCAGCAGCATCACAGGGACTAATAACTATGGCTACACCTTC.

This clone was detected only once. The rearrangement uses TRBV11-2 and TRBJ1-5; no reliable D call. Between the trimmed V and J ends, which lost 5 bases and 6 bases, there was a span of 11 bases. CDR1 and CDR2 from the germline V gene are SGHAT and FQNNGV. The length of the CDR3 is 13 residues. The CDR3 nucleotides read TGTGCCAGCAGCCCCAACGTAGGTCAGCCCCAGCATTTT. Amino acids: CASSPNVGQPQHF.

CDR3 amino acids: CASSEVGTNEQYF. CDR3 bases: TGTGCCAGCAGTGAAGTAGGGACCAACGAGCAGTACTTC. The J gene is TRBJ2-7, the V gene TRBV2, with D perhaps matching TRBD1 or TRBD2 (5 bases each). The CDR3 is 13 residues long. The germline CDR1 and CDR2 sequences are SNHLY and FYNNEI. V was pared by 1 base and J by 5 bases, with 9 bases between. Looking up the rest from reference TRBV2 and TRBJ2-7 gives the full variable domain: EPEVTQTPSHQVTQMGQEVILRCVPISNHLYFYWYRQILGQKVEFLVSFYNNEISEKSEIFDDQFSVERPDGSNFTLKIRSTKLEDSAMYFCASSEVGTNEQYFGPGTRLTVT.

The CDR3: CASSRVGAYEQYF. CDR3 nucleotide sequence: TGTGCCAGCTCAAGGGTTGGGGCCTACGAGCAGTACTTC. This chain connects TRBV6-1 to TRBJ2-7; unclear D gene. CDR3 length: 13 amino acids. Looked up from germline, CDR1 is MNHNS and CDR2 is SASEGT. V was clipped by 8 bases and J by 2 bases, with 13 bases between them.

The chain carries TRBV2 and TRBJ2-5, with 10 bases aligning to TRBD1. The trim removed 5 bases at V and 4 bases at J, leaving 7 bases unmatched. In germline, CDR1 is SNHLY, CDR2 FYNNEI. This CDR3 region has 15 residues. The CDR3, as DNA: TGTGCCAGCAGTCCCCCGGACAGGGGGAGAGAGACCCAGTACTTC. Encoded protein: CASSPPDRGRETQYF.

The rearrangement uses TRBV13 and TRBJ1-1; 10 bases match TRBD1. The J segment lost 11 bases and the V segment lost 5 bases, leaving 17 bases of the junction unmatched. Per the germline V gene, CDR1 is PRHDT and CDR2 is FYEKMQ (reference sequence). CDR3 length equals 16 residues. The CDR3 loop is CASSTRWDRGLRSAFF. For the CDR3, the DNA is TGTGCCAGCAGCACCCGATGGGACAGGGGCTTGAGGTCGGCTTTCTTT.

V gene TRBV5-1 combines with J gene TRBJ2-2; 7 nucleotides match TRBD1. With 5 bases clipped from V and 5 bases from J, the junction kept 12 bases outside the gene matches. The CDR3 is 16 amino acids. Germline V gene lookup returns CDR1 SGHRS and CDR2 YFSETQ. The CDR3 DNA sequence: TGCGCCAGCAGTTCCCGACAGGGCCGTTATACCGGGGAGCTGTTTTTT. Its translation: CASSSRQGRYTGELFF.

V gene TRBV5-1 combines with J gene TRBJ2-3; D is undetermined. V lost 0 bases and J 1 base, leaving 6 bases between the germline ends. The length of the CDR3 is 14 residues. The germline gives CDR1 SGHRS, CDR2 YFSETQ. As DNA, the CDR3 is TGCGCCAGCAGCTTGGGCCTGGGCACAGATACGCAGTATTTT. Its protein product is CASSLGLGTDTQYF.